A selection of T cell receptor beta chains follows, all from one sample in a study of blood T cell repertoires in COVID-19. The repertoire was sequenced with immunoSEQ multiplex PCR; TCRdb's copy has only in-frame clones and lacks some. This sample has under 200,000 clones, with around 87% found just once. Sequenced input: PBMCs or T cells enriched from blood (not recorded which). These receptors all stem from a woman aged 45-65 years who had recovered from COVID-19. The CDR3 runs from the conserved cysteine through the conserved F or W. A D gene is named only where the DNA matches it firmly. Not all rows give a size; the values are once, few, many and, for expanded clones, a class.

CDR3 DNA: TGTGCCAGCAGTTCATATGCAGGTAGCAATCAGCCCCAGCATTTT
CDR3 protein: CASSSYAGSNQPQHF
V gene: TRBV6-2/TRBV6-3
clone size: few
D gene: NA
J gene: TRBJ1-5

CDR3 DNA: TGTGCCAGCAGCTTTGGGACTAAAGAGACCCAGTACTTC
CDR3 protein: CASSFGTKETQYF
V gene: TRBV9
clone size: NA
D gene: TRBD2
J gene: TRBJ2-5

CDR3 DNA: TGTGCCAGCAGCCCTGGACAGGGGTGGAGCTACGAGCAGTACTTC
CDR3 protein: CASSPGQGWSYEQYF
V gene: TRBV11-3
clone size: NA
D gene: TRBD1
J gene: TRBJ2-7

CDR3 DNA: TGTGCCAGCAGCTACGGACAGAACACTGAAGCTTTCTTT
CDR3 protein: CASSYGQNTEAFF
V gene: TRBV13
clone size: NA
D gene: NA
J gene: TRBJ1-1

CDR3 DNA: TGTGCCATCAGTGAGTCGTCAGGAAATTCACCCCTCCACTTT
CDR3 protein: CAISESSGNSPLHF
V gene: TRBV10-3
clone size: NA
D gene: NA
J gene: TRBJ1-6

CDR3 DNA: TGTGCTAGTGGTTCCAGGGAGGGGTCCACTGAAGCTTTCTTT
CDR3 protein: CASGSREGSTEAFF
V gene: TRBV12-5
clone size: NA
D gene: NA
J gene: TRBJ1-1

CDR3 DNA: TGTGCCAGCAGCTCCCAGGCCCTCACAGATACGCAGTATTTT
CDR3 protein: CASSSQALTDTQYF
V gene: TRBV7-2
clone size: NA
D gene: NA
J gene: TRBJ2-3

CDR3 DNA: TGTGCCACCAGGTTTTCAGTTAATGGACTTAATGAAAAACTGTTTTTT
CDR3 protein: CATRFSVNGLNEKLFF
V gene: TRBV15
clone size: NA
D gene: NA
J gene: TRBJ1-4

CDR3 DNA: TGTGCCAGCAGTGAGGAGTTCAATCAGCCCCAGCATTTT
CDR3 protein: CASSEEFNQPQHF
V gene: TRBV2
clone size: NA
D gene: NA
J gene: TRBJ1-5

CDR3 DNA: TGTGCCAGCTCCCACGACAGGGGCGACATCTATGGCTACACCTTC
CDR3 protein: CASSHDRGDIYGYTF
V gene: TRBV18
clone size: NA
D gene: TRBD1
J gene: TRBJ1-2

CDR3 DNA: TGTGCCAGCTCACGAGGGACAGGGGGTGATGCGGAGACCCAGTACTTC
CDR3 protein: CASSRGTGGDAETQYF
V gene: TRBV18
clone size: NA
D gene: TRBD1
J gene: TRBJ2-5

CDR3 DNA: TGTGCTTGGGACAGAGGGGGCACTGAAGCTTTCTTT
CDR3 protein: CAWDRGGTEAFF
V gene: TRBV30
clone size: NA
D gene: TRBD1
J gene: TRBJ1-1

CDR3 DNA: TGTGCCAGCAGCTTAGTTTCTGGAGCTAATGAAAAACTGTTTTTT
CDR3 protein: CASSLVSGANEKLFF
V gene: TRBV7-9
clone size: NA
D gene: NA
J gene: TRBJ1-4

CDR3 DNA: TGCGCCAGCAGCTTGGATGGAGATCCGGACACTGAAGCTTTCTTT
CDR3 protein: CASSLDGDPDTEAFF
V gene: TRBV5-1
clone size: NA
D gene: NA
J gene: TRBJ1-1

CDR3 DNA: TGTGCCAGCAGCCCCCGACAGACCCAAATGAACACTGAAGCTTTCTTT
CDR3 protein: CASSPRQTQMNTEAFF
V gene: TRBV7-6
clone size: NA
D gene: NA
J gene: TRBJ1-1

CDR3 DNA: TGTGCCACCAGTGGTCCGGGACAGGGGAGCGAGCAGTACTTC
CDR3 protein: CATSGPGQGSEQYF
V gene: TRBV24-1
clone size: NA
D gene: TRBD1
J gene: TRBJ2-7

CDR3 DNA: TGTGCCTGGAGTGTAAACGTCAGGGCCTATAATTCACCCCTCCACTTT
CDR3 protein: CAWSVNVRAYNSPLHF
V gene: TRBV30
clone size: NA
D gene: NA
J gene: TRBJ1-6

CDR3 DNA: TGCGCCAGCAGCCAAGTTTTCGCTAGGGGGCCTCAAAAACTGTTTTTT
CDR3 protein: CASSQVFARGPQKLFF
V gene: TRBV4-1
clone size: many
D gene: TRBD1
J gene: TRBJ1-4

CDR3 DNA: TGTGCCAGCAGCGACTCACTAGCGGGGGGGCCAGAGACCCAGTACTTC
CDR3 protein: CASSDSLAGGPETQYF
V gene: TRBV2
clone size: NA
D gene: TRBD2
J gene: TRBJ2-5

CDR3 DNA: TGTGCCAGCAACCGACAGGGACCCGGCTACACCTTC
CDR3 protein: CASNRQGPGYTF
V gene: TRBV2
clone size: NA
D gene: TRBD1
J gene: TRBJ1-2

CDR3 DNA: TGTGCCAGCAGACGTATGGCGGGGGACACCGGGGAGCTGTTTTTT
CDR3 protein: CASRRMAGDTGELFF
V gene: TRBV3-1/TRBV3-2
clone size: NA
D gene: TRBD2
J gene: TRBJ2-2

CDR3 DNA: TGCGCCAGCAGCCAAGGTCGGAGCGGGGGGGGCTACACCTTC
CDR3 protein: CASSQGRSGGGYTF
V gene: TRBV4-3
clone size: NA
D gene: NA
J gene: TRBJ1-2

CDR3 DNA: TGTGCCAGCAGCTTAGCAGGGGATGGATATCAGCCCCAGCATTTT
CDR3 protein: CASSLAGDGYQPQHF
V gene: TRBV7-6
clone size: NA
D gene: NA
J gene: TRBJ1-5

CDR3 DNA: TGCAGCGTTGAAGGACAGGGGGCCCTTGAAGCTTTCTTT
CDR3 protein: CSVEGQGALEAFF
V gene: TRBV29-1
clone size: NA
D gene: TRBD1
J gene: TRBJ1-1

CDR3 DNA: TGTGCCTGGAGCGGCGGACTAGCGGGGAAGGGAGATACGCAGTATTTT
CDR3 protein: CAWSGGLAGKGDTQYF
V gene: TRBV30
clone size: NA
D gene: TRBD2
J gene: TRBJ2-3

CDR3 DNA: TGTGCCAGCAGCCCCGGCTACGAGCAGTACTTC
CDR3 protein: CASSPGYEQYF
V gene: TRBV3-1/TRBV3-2
clone size: NA
D gene: NA
J gene: TRBJ2-7

CDR3 DNA: TGTGCCAGCAGCCAAGTGCAGGCGAACACTGAAGCTTTCTTT
CDR3 protein: CASSQVQANTEAFF
V gene: TRBV4-2
clone size: NA
D gene: NA
J gene: TRBJ1-1

CDR3 DNA: TGCAGTGCTAGTAATCTAATGAGGGGACTCCAAGAGACCCAGTACTTC
CDR3 protein: CSASNLMRGLQETQYF
V gene: TRBV20-1
clone size: NA
D gene: NA
J gene: TRBJ2-5

CDR3 DNA: TGTGCCAGCAGGGCGGGAGCTTACAATGAGCAGTTCTTC
CDR3 protein: CASRAGAYNEQFF
V gene: TRBV7-2
clone size: NA
D gene: TRBD2
J gene: TRBJ2-1

CDR3 DNA: TGTGCCAGCAGCACCCGGACTAGCGGGGGCCGTCCCTACGAGCAGTACTTC
CDR3 protein: CASSTRTSGGRPYEQYF
V gene: TRBV14
clone size: NA
D gene: TRBD2
J gene: TRBJ2-7

CDR3 DNA: TGTGCCAGCGGCCAGGCTCCCTTGGCTTACACCTTC
CDR3 protein: CASGQAPLAYTF
V gene: TRBV27
clone size: NA
D gene: NA
J gene: TRBJ1-2

CDR3 DNA: TGTGCCAGCAGCTTACCAGGACTAGAGACAGGCGATACGCAGTATTTT
CDR3 protein: CASSLPGLETGDTQYF
V gene: TRBV11-3
clone size: once
D gene: NA
J gene: TRBJ2-3

CDR3 DNA: TGTGCCAGCAGTTCCCAGTCTGCTGGCTACACCTTC
CDR3 protein: CASSSQSAGYTF
V gene: TRBV6-5
clone size: once
D gene: NA
J gene: TRBJ1-2

CDR3 DNA: TGTGCCAGCAGCCGTCCCGGGGGGCCTGAAGCTTTCTTT
CDR3 protein: CASSRPGGPEAFF
V gene: TRBV7-2
clone size: NA
D gene: NA
J gene: TRBJ1-1

CDR3 DNA: TGTGCCAGCAGCTCGGGACAGGGTTTTGGCACTGAAGCTTTCTTT
CDR3 protein: CASSSGQGFGTEAFF
V gene: TRBV7-3
clone size: NA
D gene: TRBD1
J gene: TRBJ1-1

CDR3 DNA: TGTGCCAGCAGATACAGGGGGCGCGGAGACTATGGCTACACCTTC
CDR3 protein: CASRYRGRGDYGYTF
V gene: TRBV6-2/TRBV6-3
clone size: NA
D gene: TRBD1
J gene: TRBJ1-2

CDR3 DNA: TGTGCCAGCAGTTTAAGGACTAGCAGCGGGGAGCTGTTTTTT
CDR3 protein: CASSLRTSSGELFF
V gene: TRBV27
clone size: NA
D gene: TRBD2
J gene: TRBJ2-2

CDR3 DNA: TGCGCCAGCAGCGAAGCAGTGGGAGTTGCAGATACGCAGTATTTT
CDR3 protein: CASSEAVGVADTQYF
V gene: TRBV4-3
clone size: NA
D gene: NA
J gene: TRBJ2-3

CDR3 DNA: TGTGCCAGCAGTTTGAGTCCGATCACTGAAGCTTTCTTT
CDR3 protein: CASSLSPITEAFF
V gene: TRBV12-3/TRBV12-4
clone size: NA
D gene: NA
J gene: TRBJ1-1

CDR3 DNA: TGCGCCAGCAGCGGACGGACAGGGAACTATGGCTACACCTTC
CDR3 protein: CASSGRTGNYGYTF
V gene: TRBV4-1
clone size: once
D gene: TRBD1
J gene: TRBJ1-2

CDR3 DNA: TGTGCCAGTAGGACAACAGGGCAAGAGACCCAGTACTTC
CDR3 protein: CASRTTGQETQYF
V gene: TRBV19
clone size: NA
D gene: NA
J gene: TRBJ2-5

CDR3 DNA: TGTGCCAGTAGCGAAGGAACAGGGGGAGAGACCCAGTACTTC
CDR3 protein: CASSEGTGGETQYF
V gene: TRBV19
clone size: NA
D gene: TRBD1
J gene: TRBJ2-5

CDR3 DNA: TGTGCCAGTAGTATGATATGGGACAGACATTATGGCTACACCTTC
CDR3 protein: CASSMIWDRHYGYTF
V gene: TRBV19
clone size: NA
D gene: TRBD1
J gene: TRBJ1-2

CDR3 DNA: TGTGCCAGTAGTATGGGCCTCACAGATACGCAGTATTTT
CDR3 protein: CASSMGLTDTQYF
V gene: TRBV19
clone size: NA
D gene: NA
J gene: TRBJ2-3

CDR3 DNA: TGTGCCAGCCTCAGGACAGGGCTAAGCCCTGGAAACACCATATATTTT
CDR3 protein: CASLRTGLSPGNTIYF
V gene: TRBV7-9
clone size: once
D gene: TRBD1
J gene: TRBJ1-3

CDR3 DNA: TGTGCTAGCAGCCCCGGGACAACGAACACCGGGGAGCTGTTTTTT
CDR3 protein: CASSPGTTNTGELFF
V gene: TRBV7-7
clone size: NA
D gene: NA
J gene: TRBJ2-2

CDR3 DNA: TGTGCCAGCAGCGAACACCCTCTACCAGGCTACGAGCAGTACTTC
CDR3 protein: CASSEHPLPGYEQYF
V gene: TRBV11-3
clone size: NA
D gene: NA
J gene: TRBJ2-7

CDR3 DNA: TGTGCCAGCAGCTTGTTACTAGCCGGGGAGCAGTACTTC
CDR3 protein: CASSLLLAGEQYF
V gene: TRBV5-8
clone size: once
D gene: NA
J gene: TRBJ2-7

CDR3 DNA: TGTGCCAGCAGTGAGACCAGGGGGTTAAACTATGGCTACACCTTC
CDR3 protein: CASSETRGLNYGYTF
V gene: TRBV2
clone size: NA
D gene: TRBD1
J gene: TRBJ1-2

CDR3 DNA: TGTGCCAGCCGGTCTAGCGGGGGGGCCGATGAGCAGTTCTTC
CDR3 protein: CASRSSGGADEQFF
V gene: TRBV6-5
clone size: NA
D gene: TRBD2
J gene: TRBJ2-1

CDR3 DNA: TGTGCCAGCAGCCCAGGGCGCTCTGGAAACACCATATATTTT
CDR3 protein: CASSPGRSGNTIYF
V gene: TRBV5-6
clone size: NA
D gene: NA
J gene: TRBJ1-3

CDR3 DNA: TGCGCCAGCAGCCCTGATAGCTACTATGGCTACACCTTC
CDR3 protein: CASSPDSYYGYTF
V gene: TRBV4-1
clone size: NA
D gene: NA
J gene: TRBJ1-2

CDR3 DNA: TGTGTCAGCAGTTTTTTCCCGGTCCCAGGTTCCTATAATTCACCCCTCCACTTT
CDR3 protein: CVSSFFPVPGSYNSPLHF
V gene: TRBV27
clone size: NA
D gene: NA
J gene: TRBJ1-6

CDR3 DNA: TGTGCCAGCAGCTTGTCCACAGGGATCTCCTACGAGCAGTACTTC
CDR3 protein: CASSLSTGISYEQYF
V gene: TRBV5-4
clone size: NA
D gene: NA
J gene: TRBJ2-7